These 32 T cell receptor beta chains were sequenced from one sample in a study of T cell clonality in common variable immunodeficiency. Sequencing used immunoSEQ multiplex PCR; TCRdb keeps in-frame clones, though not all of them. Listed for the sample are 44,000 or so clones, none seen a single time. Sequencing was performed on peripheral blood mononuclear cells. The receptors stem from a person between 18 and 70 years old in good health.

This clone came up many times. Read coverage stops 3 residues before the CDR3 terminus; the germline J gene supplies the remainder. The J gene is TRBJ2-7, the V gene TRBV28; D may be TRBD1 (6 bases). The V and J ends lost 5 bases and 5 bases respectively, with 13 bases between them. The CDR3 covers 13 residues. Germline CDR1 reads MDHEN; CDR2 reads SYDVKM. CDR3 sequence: CASSASQGNEQYF. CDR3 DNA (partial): TGTGCCAGCAGTGCTTCACAGGGTAACGAG.

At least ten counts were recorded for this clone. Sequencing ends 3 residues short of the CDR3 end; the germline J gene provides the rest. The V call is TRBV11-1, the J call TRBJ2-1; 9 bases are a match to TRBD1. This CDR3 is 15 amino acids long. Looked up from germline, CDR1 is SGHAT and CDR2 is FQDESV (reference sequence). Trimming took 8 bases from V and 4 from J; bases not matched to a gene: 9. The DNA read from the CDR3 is TGTGCCAGCCTACCGCGGGACAGGGATTACAATGAG. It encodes CASLPRDRDYNE. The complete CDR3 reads CASLPRDRDYNEQFF.

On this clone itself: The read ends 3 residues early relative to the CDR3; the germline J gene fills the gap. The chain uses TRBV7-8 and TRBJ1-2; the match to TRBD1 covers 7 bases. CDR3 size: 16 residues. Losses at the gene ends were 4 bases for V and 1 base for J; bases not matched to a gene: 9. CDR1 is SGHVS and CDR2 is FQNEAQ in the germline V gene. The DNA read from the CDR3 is TGTGCCAGCAGCTCTAGCCGGGACAGTGATAACTATGGC. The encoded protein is CASSSSRDSDNYG. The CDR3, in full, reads CASSSSRDSDNYGYTF.

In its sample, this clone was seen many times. CDR3 protein: CASSIGTGSTGELFF. The covered CDR3 bases are TGTGCCAGTAGTATAGGGACAGGAAGCACCGGGGAG. V and J are TRBV19 and TRBJ2-2; TRBD1 agrees at 7 bases. Read data end 3 residues before the CDR3 end; the end is taken from the germline J gene. J lost 4 bases, V lost 1 base, and 3 bases had no gene match. Germline CDR1 LNHDA, CDR2 SQIVND (reference sequence). This CDR3 region has 15 residues.

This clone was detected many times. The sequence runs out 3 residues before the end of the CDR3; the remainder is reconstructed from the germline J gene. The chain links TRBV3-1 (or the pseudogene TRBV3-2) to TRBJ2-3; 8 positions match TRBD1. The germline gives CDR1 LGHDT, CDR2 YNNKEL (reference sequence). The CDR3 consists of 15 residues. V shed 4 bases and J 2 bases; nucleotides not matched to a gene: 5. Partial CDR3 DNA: TGTGCCAGCAGCCCAGGACAGGGCCACACAGATACG. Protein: CASSPGQGHTDT. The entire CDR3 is CASSPGQGHTDTQYF.

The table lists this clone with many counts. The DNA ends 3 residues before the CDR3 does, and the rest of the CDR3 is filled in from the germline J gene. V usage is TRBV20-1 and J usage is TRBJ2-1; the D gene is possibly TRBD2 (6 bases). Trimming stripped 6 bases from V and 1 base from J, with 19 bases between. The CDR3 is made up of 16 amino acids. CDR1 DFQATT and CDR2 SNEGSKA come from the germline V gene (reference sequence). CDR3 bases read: TGCAGTGCGCTCGACTTCGGGGGTAGGTCCTACAATGAG. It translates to CSALDFGGRSYNE. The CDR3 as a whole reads CSALDFGGRSYNEQFF.

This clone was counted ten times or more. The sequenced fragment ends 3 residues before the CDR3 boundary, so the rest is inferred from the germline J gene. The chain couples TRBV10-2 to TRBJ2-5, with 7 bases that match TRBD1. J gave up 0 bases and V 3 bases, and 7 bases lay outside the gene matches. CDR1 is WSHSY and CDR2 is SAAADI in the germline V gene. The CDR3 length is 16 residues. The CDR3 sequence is CASSDVGDRDQETQYF. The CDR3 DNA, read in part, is TGCGCCAGCAGTGACGTAGGGGACAGAGACCAAGAGACC.

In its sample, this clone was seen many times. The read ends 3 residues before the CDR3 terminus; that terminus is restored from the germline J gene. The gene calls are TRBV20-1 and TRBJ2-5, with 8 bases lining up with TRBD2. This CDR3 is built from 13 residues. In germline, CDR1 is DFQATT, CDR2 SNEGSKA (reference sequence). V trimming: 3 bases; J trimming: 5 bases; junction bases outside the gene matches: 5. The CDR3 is CSASGGATETQYF. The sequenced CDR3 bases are TGCAGTGCTAGCGGGGGGGCGACGGAGACC.

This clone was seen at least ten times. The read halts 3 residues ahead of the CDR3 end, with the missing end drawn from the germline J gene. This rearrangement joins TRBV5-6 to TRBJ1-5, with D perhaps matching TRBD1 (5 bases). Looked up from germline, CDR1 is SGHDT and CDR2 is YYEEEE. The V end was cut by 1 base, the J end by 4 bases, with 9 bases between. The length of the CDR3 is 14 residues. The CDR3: CASSLRAGNQPQHF. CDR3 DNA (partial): TGTGCCAGCAGCTTGAGGGCAGGGAATCAGCCC.

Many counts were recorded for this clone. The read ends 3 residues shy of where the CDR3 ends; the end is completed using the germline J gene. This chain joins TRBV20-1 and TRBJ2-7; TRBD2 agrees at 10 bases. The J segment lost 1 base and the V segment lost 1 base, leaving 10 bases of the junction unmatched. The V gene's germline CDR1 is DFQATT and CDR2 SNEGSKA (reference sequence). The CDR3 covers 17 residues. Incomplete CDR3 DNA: TGCAGTGCTAGAGGTAGTAGCGGGAGGTTTATTTCCTACGAG. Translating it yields CSARGSSGRFISYE. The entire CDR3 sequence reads CSARGSSGRFISYEQYF.

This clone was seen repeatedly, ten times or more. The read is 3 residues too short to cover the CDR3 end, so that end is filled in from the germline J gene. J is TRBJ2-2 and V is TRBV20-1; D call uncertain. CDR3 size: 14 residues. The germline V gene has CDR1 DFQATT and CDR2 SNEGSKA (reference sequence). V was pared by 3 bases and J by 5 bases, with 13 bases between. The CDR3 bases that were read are TGCAGTGCTAGGGGCCATTCCATAACCGGGGAG. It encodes CSARGHSITGE. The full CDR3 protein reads CSARGHSITGELFF.

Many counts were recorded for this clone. This CDR3 reads CASTLGLLSSGANVLTF. The DNA read from the CDR3 is TGTGCCAGCACCCTGGGACTACTGAGCTCTGGGGCCAACGTC. The chain combines TRBV2 with TRBJ2-6; 7 bases are a match to TRBD2. The read terminates 3 residues before the CDR3 end, so the remaining end is supplied by the germline J gene. The CDR3 extends over 17 amino acids. The trim removed 7 bases at V and 0 bases at J, leaving 9 bases unmatched. From germline, CDR1 is SNHLY and CDR2 FYNNEI.

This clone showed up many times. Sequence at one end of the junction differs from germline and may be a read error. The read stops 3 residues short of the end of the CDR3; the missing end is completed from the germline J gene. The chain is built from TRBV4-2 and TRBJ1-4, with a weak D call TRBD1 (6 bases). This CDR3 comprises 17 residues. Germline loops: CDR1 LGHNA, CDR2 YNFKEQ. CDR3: CASSQGAETGRDEKLFF. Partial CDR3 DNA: TGCGCCAGCAGCCAAGGAGCAGAGACAGGTCGGGATGAAAAA.

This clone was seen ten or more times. CDR3 amino acids: CSARGQGLYNEQFF. Incomplete CDR3 DNA: TGCAGTGCCCGGGGACAGGGTCTCTACAATGAG. J is TRBJ2-1 and V is TRBV20-1; TRBD1 agrees at 9 bases. The DNA ends 3 residues before the CDR3 does, and the rest of the CDR3 is filled in from the germline J gene. CDR1 and CDR2 from the germline V gene are DFQATT and SNEGSKA (reference sequence). This CDR3 region has 14 residues. V gave up 6 bases and J gave up 3 bases; unmatched junction bases: 6.

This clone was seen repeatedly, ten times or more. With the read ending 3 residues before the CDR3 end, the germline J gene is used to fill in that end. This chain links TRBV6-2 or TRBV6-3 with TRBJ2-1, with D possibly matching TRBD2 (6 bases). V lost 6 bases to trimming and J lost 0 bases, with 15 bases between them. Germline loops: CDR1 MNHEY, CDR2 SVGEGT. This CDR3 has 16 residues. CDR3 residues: CASSFGTYSSYNEQFF. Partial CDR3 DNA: TGTGCCAGCAGCTTCGGGACTTATAGCTCCTACAATGAG.

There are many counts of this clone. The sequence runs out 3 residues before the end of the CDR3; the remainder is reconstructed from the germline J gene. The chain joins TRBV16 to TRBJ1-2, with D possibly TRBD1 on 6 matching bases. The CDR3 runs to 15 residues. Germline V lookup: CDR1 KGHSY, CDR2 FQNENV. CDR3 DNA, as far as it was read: TGTGCCAGCAGCCCTCAAGGAGGGGGAGAGTTGGGC. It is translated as CASSPQGGGELG. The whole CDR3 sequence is CASSPQGGGELGYTF.

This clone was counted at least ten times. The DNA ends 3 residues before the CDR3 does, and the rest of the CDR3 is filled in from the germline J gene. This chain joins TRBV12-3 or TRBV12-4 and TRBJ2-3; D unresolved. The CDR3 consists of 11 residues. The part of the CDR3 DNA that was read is TGTGCCAGCAGTTTTTCCTCCTCG. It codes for CASSFSSS. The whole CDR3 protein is CASSFSSSQYF.

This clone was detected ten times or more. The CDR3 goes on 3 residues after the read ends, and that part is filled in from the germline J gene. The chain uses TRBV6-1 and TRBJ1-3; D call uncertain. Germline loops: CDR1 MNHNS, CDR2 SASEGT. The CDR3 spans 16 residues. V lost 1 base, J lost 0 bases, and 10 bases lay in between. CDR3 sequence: CASSEEVTDSGNTIYF. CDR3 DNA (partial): TGTGCCAGCAGTGAAGAGGTAACCGACTCTGGAAACACC.

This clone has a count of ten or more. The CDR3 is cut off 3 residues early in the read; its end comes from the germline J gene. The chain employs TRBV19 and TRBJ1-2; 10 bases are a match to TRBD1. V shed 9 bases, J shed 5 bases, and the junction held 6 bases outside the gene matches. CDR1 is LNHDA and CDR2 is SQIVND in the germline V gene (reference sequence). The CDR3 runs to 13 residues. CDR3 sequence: CASSGTGAYGYTF. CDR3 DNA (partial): TGTGCCAGCTCCGGGACAGGGGCATATGGC.

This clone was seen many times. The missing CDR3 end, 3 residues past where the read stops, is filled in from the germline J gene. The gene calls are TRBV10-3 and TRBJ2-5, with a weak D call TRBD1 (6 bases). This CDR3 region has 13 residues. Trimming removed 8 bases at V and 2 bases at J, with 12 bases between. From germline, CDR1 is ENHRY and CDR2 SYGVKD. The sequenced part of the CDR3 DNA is TGTGCCATCGGACAGCGCCCGCAAGAGACC. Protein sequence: CAIGQRPQET. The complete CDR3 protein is CAIGQRPQETQYF.

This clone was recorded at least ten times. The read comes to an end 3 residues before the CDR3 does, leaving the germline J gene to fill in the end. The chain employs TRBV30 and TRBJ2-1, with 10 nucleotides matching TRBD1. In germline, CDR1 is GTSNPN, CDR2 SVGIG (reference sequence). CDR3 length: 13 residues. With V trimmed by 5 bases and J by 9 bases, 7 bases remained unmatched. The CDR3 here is CAWWTGGYGEQFF. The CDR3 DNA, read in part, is TGTGCCTGGTGGACAGGGGGGTACGGTGAG.

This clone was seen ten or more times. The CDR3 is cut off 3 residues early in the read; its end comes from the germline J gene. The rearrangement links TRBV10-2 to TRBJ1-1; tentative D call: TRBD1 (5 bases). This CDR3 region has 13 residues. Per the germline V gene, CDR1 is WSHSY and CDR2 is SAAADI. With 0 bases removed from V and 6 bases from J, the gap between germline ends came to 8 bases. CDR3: CASSESRRAEAFF. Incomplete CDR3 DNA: TGCGCCAGCAGTGAGTCACGCAGGGCTGAA.

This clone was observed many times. CDR3: CASSLRGKAFF. The sequenced CDR3 bases are TGTGCCAGCAGCTTAAGGGGGAAA. The J gene is TRBJ1-1, the V gene TRBV11-3, with a tentative D call TRBD1 (6 bases). The CDR3 end is not reached by the read, which stops 3 residues before it; the germline J gene fills it in. CDR1 and CDR2 (germline): SGHNT, YENEEA. This CDR3 spans 11 amino acids. Filled out from reference TRBV11-3 and TRBJ1-1, the complete variable domain reads EAGVVQSPRYKIIEKKQPVAFWCNPISGHNTLYWYLQNLGQGPELLIRYENEEAVDDSQLPKDRFSAERLKGVDSTLKIQPAELGDSAVYLCASSLRGKAFFGQGTRLTVV.

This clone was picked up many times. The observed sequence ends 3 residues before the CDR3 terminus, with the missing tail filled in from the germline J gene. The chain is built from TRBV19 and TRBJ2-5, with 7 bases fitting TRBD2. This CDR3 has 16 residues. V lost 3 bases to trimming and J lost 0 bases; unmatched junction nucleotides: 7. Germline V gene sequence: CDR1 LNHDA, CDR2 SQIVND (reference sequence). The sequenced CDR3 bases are TGTGCCAGTAGTATTTTCTTGGCGGGAGACCAAGAGACC. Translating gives CASSIFLAGDQET. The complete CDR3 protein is CASSIFLAGDQETQYF.

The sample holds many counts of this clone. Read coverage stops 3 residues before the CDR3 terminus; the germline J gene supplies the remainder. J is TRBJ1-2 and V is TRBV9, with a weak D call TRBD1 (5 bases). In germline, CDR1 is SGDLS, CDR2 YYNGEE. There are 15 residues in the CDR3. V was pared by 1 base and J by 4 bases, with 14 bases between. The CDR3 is CASSVSTGWPYGYTF. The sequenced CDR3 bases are TGTGCCAGCAGCGTAAGCACAGGATGGCCCTATGGC.

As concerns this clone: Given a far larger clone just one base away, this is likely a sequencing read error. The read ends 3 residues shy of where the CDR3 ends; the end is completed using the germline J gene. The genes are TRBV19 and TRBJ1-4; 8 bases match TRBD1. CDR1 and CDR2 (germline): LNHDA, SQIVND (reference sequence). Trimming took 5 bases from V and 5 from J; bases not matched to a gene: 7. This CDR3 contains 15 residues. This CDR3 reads CASSLPGQGNEKLFF. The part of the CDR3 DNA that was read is TGTGCCAGTAGTCTCCCAGGACAGGGAAATGAAAAA.

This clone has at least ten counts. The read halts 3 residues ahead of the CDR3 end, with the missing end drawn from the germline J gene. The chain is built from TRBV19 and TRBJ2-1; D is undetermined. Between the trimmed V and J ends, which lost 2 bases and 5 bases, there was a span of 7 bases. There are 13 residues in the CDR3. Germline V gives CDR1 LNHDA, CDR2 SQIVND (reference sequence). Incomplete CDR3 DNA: TGTGCCAGTAGTATATATCTAGACAATGAG. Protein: CASSIYLDNE. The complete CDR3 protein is CASSIYLDNEQFF.

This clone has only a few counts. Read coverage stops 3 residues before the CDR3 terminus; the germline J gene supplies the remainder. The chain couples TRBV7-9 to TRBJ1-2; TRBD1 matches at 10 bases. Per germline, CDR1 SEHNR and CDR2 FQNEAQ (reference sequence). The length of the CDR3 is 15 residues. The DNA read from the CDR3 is TGTGCCAGCAGCTCGCCGGGACAGGGGACTATCGAC. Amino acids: CASSSPGQGTID. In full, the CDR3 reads CASSSPGQGTIDYTF.

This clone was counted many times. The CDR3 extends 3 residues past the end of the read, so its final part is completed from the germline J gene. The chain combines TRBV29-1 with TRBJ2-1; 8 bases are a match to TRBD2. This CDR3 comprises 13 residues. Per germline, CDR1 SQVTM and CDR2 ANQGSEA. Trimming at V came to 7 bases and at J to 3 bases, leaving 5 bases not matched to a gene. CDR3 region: CSAGTSHYNEQFF. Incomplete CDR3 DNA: TGCAGCGCAGGGACTAGTCACTACAATGAG.

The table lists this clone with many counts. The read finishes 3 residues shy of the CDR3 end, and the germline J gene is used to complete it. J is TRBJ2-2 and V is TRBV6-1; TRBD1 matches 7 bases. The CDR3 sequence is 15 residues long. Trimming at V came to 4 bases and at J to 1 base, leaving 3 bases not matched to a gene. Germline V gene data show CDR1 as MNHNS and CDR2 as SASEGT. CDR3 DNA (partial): TGTGCCAGCAGTGTAAGGACAGGGAACACCGGGGAG. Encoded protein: CASSVRTGNTGE. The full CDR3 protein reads CASSVRTGNTGELFF.

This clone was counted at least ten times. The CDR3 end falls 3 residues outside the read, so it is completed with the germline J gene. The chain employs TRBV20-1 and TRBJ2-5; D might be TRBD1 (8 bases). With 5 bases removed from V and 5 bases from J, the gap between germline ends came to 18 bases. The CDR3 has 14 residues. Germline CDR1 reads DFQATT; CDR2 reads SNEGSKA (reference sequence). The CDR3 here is CSAGTTGEGETQYF. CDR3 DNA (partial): TGCAGTGCTGGAACGACAGGGGAGGGGGAGACC.

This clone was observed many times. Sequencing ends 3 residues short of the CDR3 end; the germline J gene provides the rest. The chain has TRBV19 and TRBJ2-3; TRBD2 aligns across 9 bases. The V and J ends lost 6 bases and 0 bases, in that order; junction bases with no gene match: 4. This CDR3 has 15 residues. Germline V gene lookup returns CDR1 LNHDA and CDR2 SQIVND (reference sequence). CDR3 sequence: CASSLAGTSTDTQYF. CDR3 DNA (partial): TGTGCCAGTAGCCTAGCGGGAACTAGCACAGATACG.